This paragraph reports one TCR beta chain. Its antigen remains unknown. The CDR3 has 13 amino acids. The germline CDR1 and CDR2 sequences are SGHVS and FQNEAQ. Deletions cut 1 base from V and 7 bases from J, with 10 bases between. From RNA, the CDR3 regions of TCR beta chains were amplified and sequenced. An opening RT-PCR round employed HTBI primers and preceded a second-round multiplex PCR. TCRdb re-derived calls from the multiplex PCR reads in MiXCR, one entry per CDR3 protein. The sample lists around 1.1 million distinct CDR3 sequences; roughly two fifths were seen once. These data are taken from a study of Graves' ophthalmopathy and Graves' hyperthyroidism. The study's findings and limits: This model predicted ophthalmopathy progression (sensitivity 70% to 71%, specificity approximately 77%).

Hyperthyroidism was new, under 2 months, in patients aged 18 to 65. Sequenced sample: peripheral blood or thyroid tissue (not recorded which). The genes are TRBV7-8 and TRBJ1-1, with D unclear. The receptor's source is an adult man with Graves' hyperthyroidism. In DNA, the CDR3 is TGTGCCAGCAGCTTAGAAGTACGCCGTGAAGCTTTCTTT. Encoded protein: CASSLEVRREAFF.